The 7 T cell receptor beta chains listed next were all sequenced from one sample in a study of T cell repertoires in aging, cancer and after chemotherapy. Amplification of TCR beta used genomic DNA extracted from peripheral blood. Multiplex touch-down PCR with TRB-A/B primers amplified rearranged V-D-J TRB sequences. TCRdb ran MiXCR on the multiplex PCR reads and lists one entry per CDR3 protein. The sample contains 2,600 or so distinct CDR3 sequences, 50% of which appear only once. Sample: blood. These receptors were obtained from a human donor with a solid tumor.

This clonotype showed up just a few times. The chain recombines TRBV12-3 or TRBV12-4 with TRBJ1-2; TRBD1 might be the D (6 bases). CDR3 length: 12 amino acids. Trimming took 6 bases from V and 8 from J, leaving 13 bases between them. The CDR3 coding sequence is TGTGCCAGCAGCCAAACAGGGCGAGGCTACACCTTC. As protein: CASSQTGRGYTF.

The chain joins TRBV29-1 to TRBJ2-2, with D possibly TRBD2 on 6 matching bases. The CDR3 consists of 14 residues. The V gene's germline CDR1 is SQVTM and CDR2 ANQGSEA. V was cut by 6 bases and J by 1 base, with 12 bases left in between. The CDR3 bases are TGCAGCGTCTCCCGAGCGGGGAACACCGGGGAGCTGTTTTTT. Residues: CSVSRAGNTGELFF.

About this clonotype: The missing conserved phenylalanine or tryptophan at the end of this CDR3 makes a read error likely. The chain couples TRBV18 to TRBJ2-7, with D uncertain. Germline lookup yields CDR1 KGHSH and CDR2 LQKENI. Trimming left V 4 bases short and J 0 bases short, with 4 bases between. The CDR3 has 12 amino acids. The CDR3 DNA is TGTGCCAGCTCACGGGACTCCTACGAGCAGTACTTA. Its protein product is CASSRDSYEQYL.

This chain connects TRBV30 to TRBJ1-6, with D hard to call. The CDR3 runs 15 residues. Germline V CDR1 and CDR2: GTSNPN, SVGIG (reference sequence). Trimming shortened V by 5 bases and J by 9 bases, and 20 bases separated the two germline ends. The CDR3 region has the DNA TGTGCCTGGGCCCTATACGGCTTCGGTAGTTCACCCCTCCACTTT. This sequence encodes CAWALYGFGSSPLHF.

This chain uses TRBV7-9 with TRBJ2-3; D may match TRBD1 or TRBD2 (5 bases each). CDR1 is SEHNR, CDR2 FQNEAQ, per germline (reference sequence). The CDR3 is 14 residues long. V shed 5 bases and J shed 10 bases, with 19 bases lying between them. The CDR3 region has the DNA TGTGCCAGCAGCGCTCCGGGGATCCTACAGGCGCAGTATTTT. This translates into CASSAPGILQAQYF.

CDR3 sequence: CASSSGASYNSPLHF. In DNA form, the CDR3 reads TGTGCCAGCAGTTCGGGGGCATCCTATAATTCACCCCTCCACTTT. The chain combines TRBV12-3 or TRBV12-4 with TRBJ1-6; TRBD1 is a possible D gene (6 bases). Trimming took off 4 bases at V and 1 base at J, with 8 bases between the two ends. The CDR3 runs 15 residues.

This clonotype was recorded once. The J gene is TRBJ2-6, the V gene TRBV13, with 7 bases fitting TRBD1. This CDR3 spans 17 amino acids. Germline CDR1 and CDR2: PRHDT and FYEKMQ (reference sequence). The ends lost 5 bases at V and 0 bases at J; junction bases unmatched: 7. The CDR3 loop reads CASSRKPGGSGANVLTF. The CDR3 DNA follows: TGTGCCAGCAGCCGAAAGCCAGGGGGCTCTGGGGCCAACGTCCTGACTTTC.